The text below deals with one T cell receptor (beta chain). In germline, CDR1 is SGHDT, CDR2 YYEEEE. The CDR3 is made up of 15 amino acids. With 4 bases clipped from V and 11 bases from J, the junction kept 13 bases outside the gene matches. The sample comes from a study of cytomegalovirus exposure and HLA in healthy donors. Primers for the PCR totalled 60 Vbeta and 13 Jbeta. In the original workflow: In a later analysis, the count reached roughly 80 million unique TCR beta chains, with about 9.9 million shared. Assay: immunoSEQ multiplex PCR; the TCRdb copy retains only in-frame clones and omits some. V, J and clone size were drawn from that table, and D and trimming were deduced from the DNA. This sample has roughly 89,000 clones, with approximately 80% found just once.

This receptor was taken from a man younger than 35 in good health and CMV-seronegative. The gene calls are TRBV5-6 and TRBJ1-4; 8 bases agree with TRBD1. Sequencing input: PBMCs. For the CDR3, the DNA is TGTGCCAGCAGCATACGGGACAGGTACTTGGGCAAACTGTTTTTT. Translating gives CASSIRDRYLGKLFF.